This T cell receptor beta chain was observed in a study of OX40 agonist ivuxolimab in advanced cancers. About the study: Patients with prior anti-PD-1, anti-PD-L1 or anti-CTLA-4 therapy were eligible; less than 50% had some. General observations from the study: Dosing at 0.1 to 3.0 mg/kg was accompanied by clonal expansion of CD4+ and CD8+ blood T cells by week 6. In the 0.1-3.0 mg/kg groups, partial responders showed among the lowest expansion.

With respect to this clone: Its antigen is undetermined.

Libraries were prepared by immunoSEQ multiplex PCR; TCRdb keeps only in-frame clonotypes and omits some of them. The data hold 40,000 to 50,000 clones, with 88% observed a single time. Trimming removed 6 bases from V and 12 bases from J, with 23 bases in between. CDR1 is SNHLY, CDR2 FYNNEI, per germline. The CDR3 has 14 residues. Sequences were derived from CD4+ or CD8+ T cells sorted from blood, sampled in a trial of the OX40 agonist ivuxolimab. J is TRBJ1-1 and V is TRBV2, with D possibly matching TRBD1 (5 bases). The TCR was taken from an adult with an advanced solid tumor such as melanoma, head and neck, liver or kidney cancer. The CDR3 sequence: CASSASWDAGKSFF. CDR3 DNA: TGTGCCAGCAGCGCGAGTTGGGACGCCGGGAAATCTTTCTTT.